This T cell receptor (beta chain) was recorded in a study of blood T cell repertoires in COVID-19. Looking at the study overall: Donors in the United States, Italy and Spain gave samples during acute or convalescent COVID-19. In each case, the material was cDNA or gDNA derived from T cells, B-cell-depleted T cells, or PBMCs.

Study processing details: Estimation of nucleated cell counts was performed using reference gene primer amplification. TCRdb keeps only in-frame clones here, not all; method: immunoSEQ multiplex PCR. V and J calls and clone size are copied from that table; D and trimming were computed from the DNA. The table lists over 85,000 clones, 70% to 90% of them singletons. The junction had 6 bases not matched to a gene; V was cut back by 6 bases and J by 2 bases. This CDR3 has 15 residues. From germline, CDR1 is ENHRY and CDR2 SYGVKD. The sample was peripheral blood. The receptor was derived from a human donor with acute or convalescent COVID-19. The donor label of this sample is uncertain. This chain links TRBV10-3 with TRBJ2-7; the match to TRBD2 covers 11 bases. The CDR3 region has the DNA TGTGCCATCAGCCGACTAGCGGGAAACACCTACGAGCAGTACTTC. The encoded protein is CAISRLAGNTYEQYF.